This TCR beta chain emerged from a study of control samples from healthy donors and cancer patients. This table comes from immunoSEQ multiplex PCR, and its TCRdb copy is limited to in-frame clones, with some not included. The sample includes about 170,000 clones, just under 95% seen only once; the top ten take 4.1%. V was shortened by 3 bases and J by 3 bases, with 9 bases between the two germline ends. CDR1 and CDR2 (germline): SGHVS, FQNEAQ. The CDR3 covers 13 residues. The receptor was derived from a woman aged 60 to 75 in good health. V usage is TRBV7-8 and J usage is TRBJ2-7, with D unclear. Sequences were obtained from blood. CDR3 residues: CASSFDRNYEQYF. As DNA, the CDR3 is TGTGCCAGCAGCTTTGACCGGAACTACGAGCAGTACTTC.